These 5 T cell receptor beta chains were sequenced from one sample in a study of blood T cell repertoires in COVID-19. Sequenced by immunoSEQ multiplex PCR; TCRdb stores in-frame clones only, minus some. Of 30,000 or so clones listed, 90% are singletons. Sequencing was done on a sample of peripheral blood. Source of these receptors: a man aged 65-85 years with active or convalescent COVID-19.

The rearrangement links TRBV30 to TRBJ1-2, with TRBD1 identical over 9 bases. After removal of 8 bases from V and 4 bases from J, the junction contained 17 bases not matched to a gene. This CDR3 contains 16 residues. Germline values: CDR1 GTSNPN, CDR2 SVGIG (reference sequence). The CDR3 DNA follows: TGTGCCGGGGGAACCTCGGGACAGGGCTGGTTCTATGGCTACACCTTC. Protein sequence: CAGGTSGQGWFYGYTF.

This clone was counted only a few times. The CDR3: CASSSQGVITYEQYF. The CDR3 DNA reads as TGTGCCAGCAGCTCACAGGGGGTGATAACCTACGAGCAGTACTTC. The chain combines TRBV5-6 with TRBJ2-7; 8 nucleotides match TRBD1. This CDR3 comprises 15 residues. Per germline, CDR1 SGHDT and CDR2 YYEEEE. Trimming cost V 3 bases and J 2 bases; bases outside gene matches: 7.

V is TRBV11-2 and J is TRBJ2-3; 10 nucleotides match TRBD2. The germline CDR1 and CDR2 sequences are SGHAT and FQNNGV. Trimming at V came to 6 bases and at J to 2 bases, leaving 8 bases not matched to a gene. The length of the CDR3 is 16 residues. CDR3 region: CASSFGTSVITDTQYF. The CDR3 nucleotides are TGTGCCAGCAGTTTTGGGACTAGCGTAATCACAGATACGCAGTATTTT.

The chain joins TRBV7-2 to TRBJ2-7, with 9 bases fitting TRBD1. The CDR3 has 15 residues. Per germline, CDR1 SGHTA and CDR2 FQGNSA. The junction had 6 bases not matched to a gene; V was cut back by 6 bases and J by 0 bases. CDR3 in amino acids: CASRRDRDISYEQYF. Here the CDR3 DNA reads TGTGCCAGCAGAAGGGACAGGGATATCTCCTACGAGCAGTACTTC.

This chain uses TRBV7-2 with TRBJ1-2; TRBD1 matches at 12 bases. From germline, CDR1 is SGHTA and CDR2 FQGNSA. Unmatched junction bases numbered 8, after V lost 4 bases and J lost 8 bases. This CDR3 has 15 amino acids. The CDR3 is CASSSQGQGAGGYTF. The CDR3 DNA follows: TGTGCCAGCAGCTCCCAGGGACAGGGGGCTGGAGGCTACACCTTC.